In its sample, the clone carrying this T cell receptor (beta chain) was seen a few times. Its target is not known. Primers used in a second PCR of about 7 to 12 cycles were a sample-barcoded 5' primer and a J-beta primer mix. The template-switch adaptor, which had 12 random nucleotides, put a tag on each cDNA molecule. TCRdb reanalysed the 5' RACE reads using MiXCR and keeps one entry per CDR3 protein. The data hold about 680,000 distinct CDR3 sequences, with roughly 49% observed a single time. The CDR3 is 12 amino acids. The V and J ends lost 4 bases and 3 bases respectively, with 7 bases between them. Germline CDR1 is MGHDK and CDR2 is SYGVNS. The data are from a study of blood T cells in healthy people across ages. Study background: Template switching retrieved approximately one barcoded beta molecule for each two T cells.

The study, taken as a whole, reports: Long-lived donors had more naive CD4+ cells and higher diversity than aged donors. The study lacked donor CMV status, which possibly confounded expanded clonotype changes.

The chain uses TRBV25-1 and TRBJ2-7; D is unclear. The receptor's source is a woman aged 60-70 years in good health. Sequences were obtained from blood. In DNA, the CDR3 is TGTGCCAGCAGTGTGGACCGCTACGAGCAGTACTTC. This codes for CASSVDRYEQYF.